This T cell receptor (beta chain) was observed in a study of T cell responses to AZD1222 COVID-19 vaccine. To note about this clone: Its target is unknown.

Clones were sequenced by immunoSEQ multiplex PCR, and TCRdb holds only the in-frame ones, with some missing. The data show approximately 140,000 clones, approximately 90% seen once. Germline assignment: CDR1 MNHNS and CDR2 SASEGT. This CDR3 spans 15 amino acids. V lost 2 bases to trimming and J lost 4 bases, with 14 bases between them. Study findings and constraints: Clonal diversity was possibly underestimated, and the donors were mostly white British, with more females.

The origin of this receptor is an adult who received the AZD1222 COVID-19 vaccine. The starting material was peripheral blood, obtained 28 days after the second AZD1222 dose. The chain employs TRBV6-1 and TRBJ1-2, with D unresolved. The CDR3 loop reads CASSEQLLSGYGYTF. The CDR3 DNA follows: TGTGCCAGCAGTGAACAGTTACTTTCAGGCTATGGCTACACCTTC.